This T cell receptor (beta chain) originates from a study of spatial heterogeneity in lung cancer. Regarding the study as a whole: Resection saw ubiquitous expanded tumor TCRs appear in blood more than follow-up did.

Single TCR cDNA molecules each had their own unique molecular identifier. TCRdb processed the 5' RACE reads anew with MiXCR; each CDR3 protein has one entry. The data hold more than 9,500 distinct CDR3 sequences, with about 23% observed a single time. Details on this clonotype: What it binds is unknown.

Time point specified: blood at routine non-recurrence follow-up after resection. Per the germline V gene, CDR1 is MDHEN and CDR2 is SYDVKM. The CDR3 length is 14 residues. V lost 2 bases, J lost 4 bases, and 11 bases lay in between. The sequences come from PBMCs, collected at follow-up. The source of this sequence is a female donor with early-stage non-small cell lung cancer. The J gene is TRBJ1-2, the V gene TRBV28; D remains unclear. The CDR3 coding sequence is TGTGCCAGCAGTTTAGGCTGGGGAGGCTATGGCTACACCTTC. Its protein product is CASSLGWGGYGYTF.